The present TCR beta chain was sequenced within a study of T cell changes during pregnancy in multiple sclerosis. Germline V gene data show CDR1 as SGDLS and CDR2 as YYNGEE. There are 15 residues in the CDR3. V gave up 3 bases and J gave up 0 bases; unmatched junction bases: 4. Sequencing used immunoSEQ multiplex PCR; TCRdb keeps in-frame clones, though not all of them. The sample shows 30,000 to 40,000 clones, 88% of them seen only once. This clone was recorded once. The sample consisted of CD8+ T cells from peripheral blood mononuclear cells, taken in the third trimester of pregnancy. The chain has TRBV9 and TRBJ1-1; 8 positions match TRBD1. The receptor was derived from a female donor with multiple sclerosis, enrolled in a pregnancy study. CDR3 loop: CASSATTGVNTEAFF. The CDR3 DNA sequence: TGTGCCAGCAGCGCTACGACAGGGGTGAACACTGAAGCTTTCTTT.